This T cell receptor (beta chain) was documented in a study of blood T cell repertoires in COVID-19. Original processing notes: It was from reference gene primer amplification that nucleated cell counts were estimated. Generated by immunoSEQ multiplex PCR, the TCRdb table keeps only in-frame clones and is missing some. That table is the source of V, J and clone size, and D and trimming were worked out from the DNA. The table records 55,000 to 65,000 clones, just under 90% of them present only once. Comments on this clone: The missing conserved phenylalanine or tryptophan at the end of this CDR3 makes a read error likely. No DNA is shown, since the ends of the CDR3 on it are uncertain; the CDR3 is the one TCRdb lists.

The sequencing input was peripheral blood. The TCR comes from a human donor with active COVID-19. The donor label of this sample is uncertain.

The CDR3 reads CASSIQFGLV. This rearrangement joins TRBV11-3 to TRBJ1-1. The germline CDR1 and CDR2 sequences are SGHNT and YENEEA. The CDR3 length is 10 residues, termini included.